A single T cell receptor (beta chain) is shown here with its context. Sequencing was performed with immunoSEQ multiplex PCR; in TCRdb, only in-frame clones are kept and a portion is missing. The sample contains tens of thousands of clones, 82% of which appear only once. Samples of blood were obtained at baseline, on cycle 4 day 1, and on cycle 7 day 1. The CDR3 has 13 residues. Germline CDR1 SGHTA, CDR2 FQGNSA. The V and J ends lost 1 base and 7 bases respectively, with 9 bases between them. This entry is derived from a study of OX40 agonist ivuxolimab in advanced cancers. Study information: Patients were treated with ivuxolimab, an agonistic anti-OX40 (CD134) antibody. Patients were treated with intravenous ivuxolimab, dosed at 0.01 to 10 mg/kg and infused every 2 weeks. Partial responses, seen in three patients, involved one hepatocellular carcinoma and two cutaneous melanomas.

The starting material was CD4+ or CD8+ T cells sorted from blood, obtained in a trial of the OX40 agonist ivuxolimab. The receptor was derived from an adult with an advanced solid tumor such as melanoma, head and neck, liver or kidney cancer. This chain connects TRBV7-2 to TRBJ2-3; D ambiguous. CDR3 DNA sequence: TGTGCCAGCAGCTTAGGTAATCCGAATACGCAGTATTTT. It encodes CASSLGNPNTQYF.